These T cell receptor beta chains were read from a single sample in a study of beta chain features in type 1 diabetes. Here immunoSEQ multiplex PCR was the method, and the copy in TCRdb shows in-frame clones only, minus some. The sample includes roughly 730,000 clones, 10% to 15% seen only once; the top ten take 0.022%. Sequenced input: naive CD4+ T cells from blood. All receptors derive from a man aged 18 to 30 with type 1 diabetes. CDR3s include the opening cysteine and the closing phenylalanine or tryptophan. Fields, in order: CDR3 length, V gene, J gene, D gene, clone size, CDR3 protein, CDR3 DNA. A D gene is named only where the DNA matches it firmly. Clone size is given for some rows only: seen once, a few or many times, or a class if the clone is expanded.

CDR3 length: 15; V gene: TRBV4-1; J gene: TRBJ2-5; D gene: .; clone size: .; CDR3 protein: CASSAGWGGWETQYF; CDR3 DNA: TGCGCCAGCAGCGCGGGCTGGGGCGGCTGGGAGACCCAGTACTTC
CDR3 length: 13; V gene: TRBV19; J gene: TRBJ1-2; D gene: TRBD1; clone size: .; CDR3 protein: CASSNGDREGYTF; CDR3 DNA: TGTGCCAGTAGTAACGGGGACAGGGAAGGCTACACCTTC
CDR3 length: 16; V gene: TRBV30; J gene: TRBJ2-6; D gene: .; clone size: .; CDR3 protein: CACVGFSLRGANVLTF; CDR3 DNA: TGTGCCTGCGTTGGATTTAGCCTCCGTGGGGCCAACGTCCTGACTTTC
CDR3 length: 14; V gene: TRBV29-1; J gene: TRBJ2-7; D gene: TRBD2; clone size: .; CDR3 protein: CSVDGTSSKDEQYF; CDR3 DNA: TGCAGCGTTGATGGGACTAGCTCTAAGGACGAGCAGTACTTC
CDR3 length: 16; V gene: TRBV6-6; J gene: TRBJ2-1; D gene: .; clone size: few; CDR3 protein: CASRDTGLTDRNEQFF; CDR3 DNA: TGTGCCAGCAGGGATACAGGGTTGACTGATCGCAATGAGCAGTTCTTC
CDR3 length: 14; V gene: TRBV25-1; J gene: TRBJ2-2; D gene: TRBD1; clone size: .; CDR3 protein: CASSGDRGPGELFF; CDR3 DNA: TGTGCCAGCAGTGGGGACAGGGGCCCCGGGGAGCTGTTTTTT
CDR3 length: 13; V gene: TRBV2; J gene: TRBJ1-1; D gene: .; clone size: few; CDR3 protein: CASSVEGDTEAFF; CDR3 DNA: TGTGCCAGCAGTGTCGAAGGGGACACTGAAGCTTTCTTT
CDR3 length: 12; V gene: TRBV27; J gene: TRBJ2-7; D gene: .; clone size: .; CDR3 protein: CASSDAGAKQYF; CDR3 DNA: TGTGCCAGCAGTGACGCGGGGGCCAAGCAGTACTTC
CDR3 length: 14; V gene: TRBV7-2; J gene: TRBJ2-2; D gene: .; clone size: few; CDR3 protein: CASTYRQRNGELFF; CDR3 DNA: TGTGCCAGCACCTACAGACAGAGGAACGGGGAGCTGTTTTTT
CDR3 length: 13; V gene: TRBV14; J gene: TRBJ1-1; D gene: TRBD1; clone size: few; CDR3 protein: CASSQGGGGEAFF; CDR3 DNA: TGTGCCAGCAGCCAAGGAGGGGGCGGTGAAGCTTTCTTT
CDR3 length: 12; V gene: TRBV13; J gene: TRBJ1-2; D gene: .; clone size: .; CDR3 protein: CASSYNRAGYTF; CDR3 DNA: TGTGCCAGCAGCTACAACAGGGCCGGCTACACCTTC
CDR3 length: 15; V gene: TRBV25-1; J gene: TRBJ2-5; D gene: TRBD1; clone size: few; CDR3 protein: CASNHRTGYQETQYF; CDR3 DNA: TGTGCCAGCAATCACCGGACAGGGTACCAAGAGACCCAGTACTTC
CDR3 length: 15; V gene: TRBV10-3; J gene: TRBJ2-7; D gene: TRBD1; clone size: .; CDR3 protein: CAIRGDRLVDYEQYF; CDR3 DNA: TGTGCCATCAGGGGGGACAGGTTAGTGGACTACGAGCAGTACTTC
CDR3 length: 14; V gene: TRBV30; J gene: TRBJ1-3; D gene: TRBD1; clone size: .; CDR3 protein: CASSGGLSGNTIYF; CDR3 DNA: TGTGCCTCCTCAGGGGGACTCTCTGGAAACACCATATATTTT
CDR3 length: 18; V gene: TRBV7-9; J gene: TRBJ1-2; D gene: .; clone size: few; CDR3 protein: CASSLVPTTGGISYGYTF; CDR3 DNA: TGTGCCAGCAGCCTCGTTCCAACAACAGGCGGCATTTCCTATGGCTACACCTTC
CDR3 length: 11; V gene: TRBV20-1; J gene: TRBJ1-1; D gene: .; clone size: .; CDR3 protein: CSASSGTEAFF; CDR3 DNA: TGCAGTGCTAGTTCGGGCACTGAAGCTTTCTTT
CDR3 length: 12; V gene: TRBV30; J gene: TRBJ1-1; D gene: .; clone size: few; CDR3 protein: CAWRPGNTEAFF; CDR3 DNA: TGTGCCTGGAGGCCCGGGAACACTGAAGCTTTCTTT
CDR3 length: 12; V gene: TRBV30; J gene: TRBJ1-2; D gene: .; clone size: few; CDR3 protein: CAWSGPGSGYTF; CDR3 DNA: TGTGCCTGGAGTGGGCCGGGCTCTGGCTACACCTTC
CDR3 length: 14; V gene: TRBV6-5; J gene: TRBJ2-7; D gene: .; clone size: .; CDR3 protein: CATGNRDRLAAQYF; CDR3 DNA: TGTGCCACCGGCAACCGGGACCGCCTAGCAGCGCAGTACTTC
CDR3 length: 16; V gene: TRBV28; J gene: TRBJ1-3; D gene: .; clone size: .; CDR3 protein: CASSFRGAASGNTIYF; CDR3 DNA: TGTGCCAGCAGCTTTCGTGGGGCAGCCTCTGGAAACACCATATATTTT
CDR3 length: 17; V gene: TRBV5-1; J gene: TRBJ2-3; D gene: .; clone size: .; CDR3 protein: CASSFQGLNDGTDTQYF; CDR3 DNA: TGCGCCAGCAGTTTCCAGGGTTTAAATGACGGCACAGATACGCAGTATTTT
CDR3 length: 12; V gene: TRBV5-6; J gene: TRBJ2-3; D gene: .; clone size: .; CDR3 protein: CASSSLTDTQYF; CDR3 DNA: TGTGCCAGCAGCTCCCTCACAGATACGCAGTATTTT
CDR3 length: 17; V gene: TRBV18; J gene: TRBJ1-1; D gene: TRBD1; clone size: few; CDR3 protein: CASSLITDRVGSTEAFF; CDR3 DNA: TGTGCCAGCTCACTAATAACGGACAGGGTAGGAAGCACTGAAGCTTTCTTT
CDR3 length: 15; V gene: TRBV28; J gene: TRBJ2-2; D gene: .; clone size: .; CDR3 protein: CASSWSGMVTGELFF; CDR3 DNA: TGTGCCAGCAGTTGGTCAGGGATGGTCACCGGGGAGCTGTTTTTT